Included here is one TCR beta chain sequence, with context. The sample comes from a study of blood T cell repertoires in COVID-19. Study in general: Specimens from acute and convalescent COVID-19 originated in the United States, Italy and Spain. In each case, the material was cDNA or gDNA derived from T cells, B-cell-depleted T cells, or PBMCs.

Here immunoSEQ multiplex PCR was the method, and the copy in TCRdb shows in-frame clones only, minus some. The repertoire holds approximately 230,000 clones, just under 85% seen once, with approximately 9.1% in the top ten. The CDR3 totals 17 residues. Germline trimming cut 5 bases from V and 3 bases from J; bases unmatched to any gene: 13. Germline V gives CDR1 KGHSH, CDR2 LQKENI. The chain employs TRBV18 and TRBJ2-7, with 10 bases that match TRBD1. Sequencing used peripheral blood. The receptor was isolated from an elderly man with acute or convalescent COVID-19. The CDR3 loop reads CASSDRLGTGVDYEQYF. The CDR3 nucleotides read TGTGCCAGCTCAGATCGCCTAGGGACAGGGGTGGACTACGAGCAGTACTTC.